This T cell receptor (beta chain) was obtained from a study of blood T cell repertoires in COVID-19. Original analysis: Amplification of reference gene primers was used by the study to estimate nucleated cell counts. The assay was immunoSEQ multiplex PCR, and TCRdb's table has in-frame clones only and misses some. That table gives V, J and clone size, and the DNA gave D and trimming. The sample contains around 250,000 clones, about 88% of which appear only once. Living in about two dozen US areas, the participants were between about 18 and 90 years of age. Exposed enrollees encountered a COVID-19 case at some point within 2 weeks before study entry. The sequence derives from a woman in her fifties or sixties who had been exposed to COVID-19. The sequenced sample was PBMCs or T cells enriched from blood (not recorded which).

The CDR3: CASSSAETQYF. The CDR3 DNA sequence: TGTGCCAGCTCGAGCGCAGAGACCCAGTACTTC. The chain uses TRBV2 and TRBJ2-5; no clear D gene. From germline, CDR1 is SNHLY and CDR2 FYNNEI. Trimming stripped 8 bases from V and 4 bases from J, with 8 bases between. CDR3 length: 11 residues.